This T cell receptor beta chain appears in the sequencing data of a study of cytomegalovirus exposure and HLA in healthy donors. Measured with immunoSEQ multiplex PCR; TCRdb has only the in-frame clones, and not every one. The sample lists roughly 56,000 clones, roughly 94% occurring once. Sequencing used PBMCs. The receptor was derived from a man aged 18 to 29 in good health and CMV-seronegative.

CDR3 in amino acids: CASSWGGRDFNEQFF. The CDR3 nucleotides are TGTGCCAGCAGCTGGGGCGGGAGGGACTTCAATGAGCAGTTCTTC. The chain joins TRBV7-2 to TRBJ2-1; 9 nucleotides align to TRBD2. In germline, CDR1 is SGHTA, CDR2 FQGNSA. This CDR3 region has 15 residues. V was clipped by 4 bases and J by 6 bases; unmatched bases: 7.